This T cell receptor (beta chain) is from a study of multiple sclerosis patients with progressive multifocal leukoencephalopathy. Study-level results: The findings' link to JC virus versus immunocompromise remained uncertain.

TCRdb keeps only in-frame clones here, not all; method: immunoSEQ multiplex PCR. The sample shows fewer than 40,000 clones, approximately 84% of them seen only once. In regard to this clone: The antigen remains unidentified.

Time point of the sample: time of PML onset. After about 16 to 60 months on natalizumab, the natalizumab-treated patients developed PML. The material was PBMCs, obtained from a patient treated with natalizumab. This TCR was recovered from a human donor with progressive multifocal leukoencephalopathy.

Here the CDR3 reads CASSQPGRGLNTEAFF. Written as DNA, the CDR3 is TGTGCCAGCAGCCAACCGGGGAGGGGCTTGAACACTGAAGCTTTCTTT. V usage is TRBV7-6 and J usage is TRBJ1-1; D is perhaps TRBD1 (5 bases). Germline V gives CDR1 SGHVS, CDR2 FNYEAQ. The CDR3 has 16 residues. Trimming removed 5 bases from V and 0 bases from J, with 16 bases in between.